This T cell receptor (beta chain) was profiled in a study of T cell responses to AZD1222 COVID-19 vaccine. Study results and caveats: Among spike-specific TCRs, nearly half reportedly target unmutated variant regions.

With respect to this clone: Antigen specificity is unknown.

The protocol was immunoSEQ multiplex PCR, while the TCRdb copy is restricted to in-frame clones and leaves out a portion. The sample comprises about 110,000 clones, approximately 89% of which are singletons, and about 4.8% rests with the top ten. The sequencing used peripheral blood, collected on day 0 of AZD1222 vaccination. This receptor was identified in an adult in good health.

This CDR3 is CASSDFGGTGIIEQYF. The CDR3 DNA sequence: TGTGCCAGCAGTGATTTTGGCGGGACAGGGATAATCGAGCAGTACTTC. The rearrangement joins TRBV2 to TRBJ2-7; 9 bases agree with TRBD1. CDR3 size: 16 residues. CDR1 SNHLY and CDR2 FYNNEI come from the germline V gene. The V and J ends lost 3 bases and 6 bases, in that order; junction bases with no gene match: 12. The variable domain in full, completed from reference TRBV2 and TRBJ2-7, reads EPEVTQTPSHQVTQMGQEVILRCVPISNHLYFYWYRQILGQKVEFLVSFYNNEISEKSEIFDDQFSVERPDGSNFTLKIRSTKLEDSAMYFCASSDFGGTGIIEQYFGPGTRLTVT.